The 29 T cell receptor beta chains below come from one sample, sequenced in a study of cytomegalovirus exposure and HLA in healthy donors. Amplification used 60 Vbeta primers and 13 Jbeta primers. The assay was immunoSEQ multiplex PCR, and TCRdb's table has in-frame clones only and misses some. The sample yields about 100,000 clones, 79% seen once. Source material: PBMCs. These receptor sequences come from a woman aged 40 to 50 in good health and CMV-seronegative.

Here the CDR3 reads CASSLGGQGNEKLFF. As DNA, the CDR3 is TGTGCCAGCAGCTTGGGGGGACAGGGGAATGAAAAACTGTTTTTT. This chain joins TRBV5-6 and TRBJ1-4; 10 bases are a match to TRBD1. Germline-derived CDR1 and CDR2 are SGHDT and YYEEEE. Trimming removed 0 bases from V and 5 bases from J; junction bases left unmatched: 1. The length of the CDR3 is 15 residues.

The sample holds a few counts of this clone. This sequence joins TRBV5-1 and TRBJ2-1, with 12 bases fitting TRBD2. This CDR3 is 15 amino acids long. Germline trimming cut 2 bases from V and 7 bases from J; bases unmatched to any gene: 4. The germline V gene encodes CDR1 SGHRS and CDR2 YFSETQ. In DNA, the CDR3 is TGCGCCAGCAGCTTTCTAGCGGGAGGGCCGAATGAGCAGTTCTTC. Encoded protein: CASSFLAGGPNEQFF. The full variable domain, completed using reference TRBV5-1 and TRBJ2-1, is KAGVTQTPRYLIKTRGQQVTLSCSPISGHRSVSWYQQTPGQGLQFLFEYFSETQRNKGNFPGRFSGRQFSNSRSEMNVSTLELGDSALYLCASSFLAGGPNEQFFGPGTRLTVL.

This clone occurred a few times. The chain joins TRBV5-1 to TRBJ1-4, with 7 bases lining up with TRBD1. Trimming took 4 bases from V and 0 from J; bases not matched to a gene: 6. The CDR3 is made up of 16 amino acids. Germline CDR1 and CDR2: SGHRS and YFSETQ. This CDR3 is CASSVYRGATNEKLFF. DNA for the CDR3: TGCGCCAGCAGCGTATACAGGGGTGCAACTAATGAAAAACTGTTTTTT.

The rearrangement uses TRBV9 and TRBJ1-1, with D perhaps matching TRBD1 (5 bases). Germline CDR1 and CDR2: SGDLS and YYNGEE. V was shortened by 0 bases and J by 10 bases, with 13 bases between the two germline ends. The CDR3 is 13 residues long. CDR3 nucleotide sequence: TGTGCCAGCAGCGTAGGGTCTAAGGGGCGAGCTTTCTTT. It translates to CASSVGSKGRAFF.

This chain uses TRBV13 with TRBJ2-5; D not certain. Gene TRBJ2-7 matches the end of the DNA better, so the J call may be wrong. Looked up from germline, CDR1 is PRHDT and CDR2 is FYEKMQ (reference sequence). CDR3 length equals 13 residues. This chain's CDR3 is CASSLALLNEQYF. For the CDR3, the DNA is TGTGCCAGCAGCTTAGCGTTATTGAACGAGCAGTACTTC.

The rearrangement joins TRBV2 to TRBJ1-6; TRBD1 might be the D (5 bases). Trimming took 2 bases from V and 1 from J, leaving 9 bases between them. The CDR3 length is 16 residues. The germline CDR1 and CDR2 sequences are SNHLY and FYNNEI. The CDR3 DNA reads TGTGCCAGCAGTGAATCGGGGGAGTCCTATAATTCACCCCTCCACTTT. Its protein product is CASSESGESYNSPLHF.

The table lists this clone with a few counts. V and J are TRBV9 and TRBJ2-4; perhaps TRBD2 as D (5 bases). The CDR3 has 14 residues. The V gene lost 4 bases and the J gene lost 1 base, with 9 bases spanning the gap. Germline values: CDR1 SGDLS, CDR2 YYNGEE. As DNA, the CDR3 is TGTGCCAGCAGCCTCGGCGGGGCCAAAAACATTCAGTACTTC. Its translation is CASSLGGAKNIQYF.

The CDR3 region is CASSVVGRVPENEQFF. CDR3 nucleotides: TGTGCCAGCAGCGTAGTAGGGAGGGTACCCGAGAATGAGCAGTTCTTC. V usage is TRBV9 and J usage is TRBJ2-1; 7 nucleotides agree with TRBD2. The CDR3 is 16 residues long. The germline gives CDR1 SGDLS, CDR2 YYNGEE. V lost 0 bases to trimming and J lost 7 bases; unmatched junction nucleotides: 10. The variable domain in full, completed from reference TRBV9 and TRBJ2-1, reads DSGVTQTPKHLITATGQRVTLRCSPRSGDLSVYWYQQSLDQGLQFLIQYYNGEERAKGNILERFSAQQFPDLHSELNLSSLELGDSALYFCASSVVGRVPENEQFFGPGTRLTVL.

The chain combines TRBV29-1 with TRBJ2-1, with D possibly TRBD1 on 5 matching bases. Germline CDR1 reads SQVTM; CDR2 reads ANQGSEA. The CDR3 sequence is 11 residues long. Trimming stripped 8 bases from V and 2 bases from J, with 7 bases between. DNA of the CDR3: TGCAGCTCGACAGCCTACAATGAGCAGTTCTTC. Encoded protein: CSSTAYNEQFF.

The J gene is TRBJ2-1, the V gene TRBV19; D is unresolved. Deletions cut 8 bases from V and 6 bases from J, with 20 bases between. The CDR3 extends over 15 amino acids. Germline V gene sequence: CDR1 LNHDA, CDR2 SQIVND (reference sequence). This CDR3 reads CASGVWVASGNEQFF. The DNA for the CDR3 is TGTGCCAGTGGAGTTTGGGTCGCAAGTGGCAATGAGCAGTTCTTC.

V and J are TRBV7-2 and TRBJ2-1, with D possibly matching TRBD1 (6 bases). V gave up 5 bases and J gave up 6 bases, with 11 bases separating them. Germline lookup yields CDR1 SGHTA and CDR2 FQGNSA. This CDR3 has 13 residues. CDR3 residues: CASSPRGPNEQFF. In DNA, the CDR3 is TGTGCCAGCAGCCCCAGGGGCCCCAATGAGCAGTTCTTC.

The V and J genes are TRBV18 and TRBJ2-1; 8 bases fit TRBD1. The V and J ends lost 8 bases and 7 bases, in that order; junction bases with no gene match: 10. The germline CDR1 and CDR2 sequences are KGHSH and LQKENI. The CDR3 length is 14 residues. Here the CDR3 reads CASVSRTGTNEQFF. The CDR3 coding sequence is TGTGCCAGCGTTTCCAGGACAGGGACGAATGAGCAGTTCTTC.

The chain links TRBV5-1 to TRBJ1-6, with D uncertain. CDR3 length: 14 amino acids. The V and J ends lost 1 base and 5 bases respectively, with 7 bases between them. From germline, CDR1 is SGHRS and CDR2 YFSETQ. Here the CDR3 reads CASSLTVDNSPLHF. The DNA of the CDR3 is TGCGCCAGCAGCTTGACAGTTGATAATTCACCCCTCCACTTT. Drawing the rest from reference TRBV5-1 and TRBJ1-6, the complete variable domain is KAGVTQTPRYLIKTRGQQVTLSCSPISGHRSVSWYQQTPGQGLQFLFEYFSETQRNKGNFPGRFSGRQFSNSRSEMNVSTLELGDSALYLCASSLTVDNSPLHFGNGTRLTVT.

The J gene is TRBJ2-1, the V gene TRBV11-2; 7 bases are a match to TRBD1. Germline V lookup: CDR1 SGHAT, CDR2 FQNNGV. V lost 0 bases, J lost 7 bases, and 9 bases stayed unmatched. The CDR3 is made up of 16 amino acids. The CDR3 DNA sequence: TGTGCCAGCAGCTTAGATACAGGGGAATTGATGAATGAGCAGTTCTTC. Translated, it gives CASSLDTGELMNEQFF.

This clone occurred a few times. This rearrangement joins TRBV11-2 to TRBJ1-1; the D is unclear. Germline V gene lookup returns CDR1 SGHAT and CDR2 FQNNGV. V lost 6 bases, J lost 3 bases, and 8 bases lay in between. The CDR3 totals 12 residues. The CDR3 loop is CASRFGYTEAFF. CDR3 sequence (DNA): TGTGCCAGCAGATTCGGTTACACTGAAGCTTTCTTT.

J is TRBJ2-4 and V is TRBV7-2; D possibly corresponds to TRBD1 (5 bases). This CDR3 contains 13 residues. Per the germline V gene, CDR1 is SGHTA and CDR2 is FQGNSA. The V and J ends lost 5 bases and 8 bases respectively, with 13 bases between them. In DNA, the CDR3 is TGTGCCAGCAGCCGTGAGCTAGGGGACATTCAGTACTTC. Encoded protein: CASSRELGDIQYF. Filled out from reference TRBV7-2 and TRBJ2-4, the complete variable domain reads GAGVSQSPSNKVTEKGKDVELRCDPISGHTALYWYRQSLGQGLEFLIYFQGNSAPDKSGLPSDRFSAERTGGSVSTLTIQRTQQEDSAVYLCASSRELGDIQYFGAGTRLSVL.

The chain recombines TRBV2 with TRBJ2-5, with 7 bases that match TRBD1. Per germline, CDR1 SNHLY and CDR2 FYNNEI. The CDR3 sequence is 16 residues long. The V and J ends lost 9 bases and 5 bases, in that order; junction bases with no gene match: 18. The CDR3, as DNA: TGTGCCAGAAGGCTTACCCCGGGACAGCCTGTGGAGACCCAGTACTTC. Its translation is CARRLTPGQPVETQYF.

The chain joins TRBV10-2 to TRBJ2-7, with 9 bases identical to TRBD1. The CDR3 is 14 residues long. V shed 6 bases, J shed 1 base, and the junction held 4 bases outside the gene matches. Germline V gives CDR1 WSHSY, CDR2 SAAADI. The CDR3 sequence: CASSSGQGSYEQYF. CDR3 nucleotide sequence: TGCGCCAGCAGCTCGGGACAGGGATCCTACGAGCAGTACTTC.

In this sample, this clone turned up once. CDR3 bases: TGTGCCAGCAGTTACGCTGACAGGGGGGAGCAGTACTTC. It translates to CASSYADRGEQYF. This sequence joins TRBV6-6 and TRBJ2-7, with 9 bases lining up with TRBD1. Germline lookup yields CDR1 MNHNY and CDR2 SVGAGI (reference sequence). The V segment lost 2 bases and the J segment 7 bases; nucleotides outside the gene matches: 3. The CDR3 covers 13 residues.

The chain uses TRBV10-3 and TRBJ2-1; TRBD1 matches at 7 bases. The CDR3 length is 12 residues. V dropped 11 bases and J dropped 6; count of bases not matched to a gene: 7. CDR1 and CDR2 from the germline V gene are ENHRY and SYGVKD. Written as DNA, the CDR3 is TGTGCCGTAGCAGAGGGGGCCAATGAGCAGTTCTTC. As protein: CAVAEGANEQFF.

This chain connects TRBV7-2 to TRBJ2-7; no firm D call. There are 13 residues in the CDR3. The germline CDR1 and CDR2 sequences are SGHTA and FQGNSA. V was cut by 3 bases and J by 6 bases, with 12 bases left in between. CDR3 sequence reads: CASSLSMRSEQYF. As DNA, the CDR3 is TGTGCCAGCAGCTTGTCGATGCGGTCCGAGCAGTACTTC.

The rearrangement joins TRBV7-9 to TRBJ2-7, with 9 bases identical to TRBD2. Germline loops: CDR1 SEHNR, CDR2 FQNEAQ (reference sequence). Unmatched junction bases numbered 7, after V lost 3 bases and J lost 1 base. The CDR3 runs to 16 residues. The DNA of the CDR3 is TGTGCCAGCAGCTTTATTAGCGGGAGCGAATCCTACGAGCAGTACTTC. Its protein is CASSFISGSESYEQYF.

The chain has TRBV18 and TRBJ1-1, with a possible D match to TRBD1 (5 bases). The CDR3 sequence is 13 residues long. Trimming took 3 bases from V and 5 from J, leaving 10 bases between them. In germline, CDR1 is KGHSH, CDR2 LQKENI. CDR3 DNA: TGTGCCAGCTCACCGGTCAGGGATACTGAAGCTTTCTTT. This encodes CASSPVRDTEAFF.

The genes are TRBV27 and TRBJ2-2; tentatively, D is TRBD1 (6 bases). There are 15 residues in the CDR3. V was clipped by 4 bases and J by 0 bases, with 9 bases between them. Per the germline V gene, CDR1 is MNHEY and CDR2 is SMNVEV (reference sequence). CDR3 sequence reads: CASSWGRANTGELFF. CDR3 nucleotides: TGTGCCAGCAGTTGGGGGCGGGCGAACACCGGGGAGCTGTTTTTT.

The gene calls are TRBV2 and TRBJ1-5, with D perhaps TRBD1 (5 bases). Germline CDR1 and CDR2: SNHLY and FYNNEI. The V and J ends lost 8 bases and 6 bases respectively, with 14 bases between them. CDR3 length: 13 amino acids. The CDR3 sequence is CASVRRVGQPQHF. For the CDR3, the DNA is TGTGCCAGCGTCCGCAGGGTCGGTCAGCCCCAGCATTTT.

With regard to this clone: The junction departs from the called germline gene at one end, perhaps through a read error. J is TRBJ2-1 and V is TRBV11-2, with 10 bases identical to TRBD2. Germline loops: CDR1 SGHAT, CDR2 FQNNGV. The CDR3 contains 15 residues. The CDR3 here is CASSQLAGSFNEQFF. CDR3 nucleotides: TGTGCCAGCAGCCAACTAGCGGGATCCTTCAATGAGCAGTTCTTC. Filled out from reference TRBV11-2 and TRBJ2-1, the complete variable domain reads EAGVAQSPRYKIIEKRQSVAFWCNPISGHATLYWYQQILGQGPKLLIQFQNNGVVDDSQLPKDRFSAERLKGVDSTLKIQPAKLEDSAVYLCASSQLAGSFNEQFFGPGTRLTVL.

This chain connects TRBV11-2 to TRBJ2-2; TRBD2 matches at 12 bases. Germline V CDR1 and CDR2: SGHAT, FQNNGV. This CDR3 is built from 14 residues. After removal of 5 bases from V and 8 bases from J, the junction contained 3 bases not matched to a gene. The CDR3 protein is CASSPTSGRGELFF. For the CDR3, the DNA is TGTGCCAGCAGCCCGACTAGCGGGAGAGGGGAGCTGTTTTTT.

The V and J genes are TRBV18 and TRBJ1-1; the match to TRBD1 covers 10 bases. Per the germline V gene, CDR1 is KGHSH and CDR2 is LQKENI. V lost 4 bases and J lost 3; bases outside the gene matches: 5. This CDR3 is 15 amino acids long. CDR3: CASSLGTGEDTEAFF. Here the CDR3 DNA reads TGTGCCAGCTCACTCGGGACAGGGGAGGACACTGAAGCTTTCTTT.

The rearrangement links TRBV5-1 to TRBJ2-3, with TRBD2 identical over 8 bases. Germline lookup yields CDR1 SGHRS and CDR2 YFSETQ. This CDR3 is built from 16 residues. V lost 3 bases and J lost 5; bases outside the gene matches: 11. The CDR3 DNA reads TGCGCCAGCAGCTCGGGGACTGGCGGGGGGCTAGATACGCAGTATTTT. It yields the protein CASSSGTGGGLDTQYF.